This TCR beta chain appears in the sequencing data of a study of response to subunit inactivated influenza vaccine. Findings of the study overall: Few additional T cells are recruited per seasonal influenza vaccination, authors suggested.

TCRdb re-analysed the RT-PCR reads in MiXCR, keeping a single row per CDR3 protein. The sample holds roughly 460,000 distinct CDR3 sequences, approximately 11% seen once. This clonotype was seen repeatedly, ten times or more. Its antigen is currently unknown. The germline V gene has CDR1 LGHDT and CDR2 YNNKEL (reference sequence). V trimming: 6 bases; J trimming: 5 bases; junction bases outside the gene matches: 10. This CDR3 contains 16 residues. V is TRBV3-1 and J is TRBJ2-1; 10 bases line up with TRBD2. The clonotype originates from a man aged 50 to 60 who received an inactivated influenza vaccine. Sequencing was performed on PBMCs from blood, taken roughly 45 days after vaccination. CDR3 nucleotides: TGTGCCAGCAGGCTTGCCGGGACTAGCGACGACAATGAGCAGTTCTTC. It codes for CASRLAGTSDDNEQFF.